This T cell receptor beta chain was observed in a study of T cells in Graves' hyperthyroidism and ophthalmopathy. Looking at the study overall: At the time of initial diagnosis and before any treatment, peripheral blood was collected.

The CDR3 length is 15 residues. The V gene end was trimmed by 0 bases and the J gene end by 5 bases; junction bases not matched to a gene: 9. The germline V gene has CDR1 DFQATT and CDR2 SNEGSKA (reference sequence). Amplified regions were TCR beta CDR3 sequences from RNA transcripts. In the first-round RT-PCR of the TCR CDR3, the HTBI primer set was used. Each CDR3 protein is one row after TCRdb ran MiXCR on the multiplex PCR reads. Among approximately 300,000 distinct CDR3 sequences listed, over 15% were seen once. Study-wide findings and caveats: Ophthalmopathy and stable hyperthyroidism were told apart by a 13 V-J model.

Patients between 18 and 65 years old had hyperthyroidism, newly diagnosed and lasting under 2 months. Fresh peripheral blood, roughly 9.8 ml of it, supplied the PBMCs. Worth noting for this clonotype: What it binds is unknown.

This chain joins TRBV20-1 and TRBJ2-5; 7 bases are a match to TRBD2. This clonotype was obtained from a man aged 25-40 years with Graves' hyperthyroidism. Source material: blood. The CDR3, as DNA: TGCAGTGCTAGAGATCTTGGGAGGGTTGCGGAGACCCAGTACTTC. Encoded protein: CSARDLGRVAETQYF.